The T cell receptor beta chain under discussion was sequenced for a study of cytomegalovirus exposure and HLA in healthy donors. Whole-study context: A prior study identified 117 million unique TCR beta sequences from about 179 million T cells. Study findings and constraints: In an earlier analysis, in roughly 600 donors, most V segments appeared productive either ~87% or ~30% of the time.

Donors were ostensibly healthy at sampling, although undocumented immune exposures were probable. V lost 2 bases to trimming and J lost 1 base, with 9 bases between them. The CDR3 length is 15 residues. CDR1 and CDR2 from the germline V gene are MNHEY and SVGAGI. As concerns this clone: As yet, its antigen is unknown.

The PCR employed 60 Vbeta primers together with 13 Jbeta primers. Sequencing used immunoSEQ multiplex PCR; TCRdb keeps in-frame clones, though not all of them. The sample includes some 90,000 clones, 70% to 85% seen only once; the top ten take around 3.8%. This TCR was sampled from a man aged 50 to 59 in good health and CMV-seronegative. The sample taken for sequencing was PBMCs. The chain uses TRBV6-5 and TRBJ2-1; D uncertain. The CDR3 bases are TGTGCCAGCAGTTACCTCCGGAGATCCTACAATGAGCAGTTCTTC. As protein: CASSYLRRSYNEQFF.